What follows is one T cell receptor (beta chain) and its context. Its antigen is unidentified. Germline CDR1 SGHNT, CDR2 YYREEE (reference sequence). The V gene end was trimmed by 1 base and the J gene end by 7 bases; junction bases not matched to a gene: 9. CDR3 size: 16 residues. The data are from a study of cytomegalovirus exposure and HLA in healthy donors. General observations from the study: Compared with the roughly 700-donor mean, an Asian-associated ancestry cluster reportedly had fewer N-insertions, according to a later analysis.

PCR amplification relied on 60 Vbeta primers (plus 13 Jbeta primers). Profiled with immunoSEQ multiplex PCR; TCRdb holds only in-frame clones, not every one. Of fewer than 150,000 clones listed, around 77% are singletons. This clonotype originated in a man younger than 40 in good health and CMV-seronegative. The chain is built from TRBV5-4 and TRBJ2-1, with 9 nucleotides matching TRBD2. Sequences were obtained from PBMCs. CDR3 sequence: CASSLLLAGEGNEQFF. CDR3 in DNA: TGTGCCAGCAGCTTGCTCTTAGCGGGAGAGGGAAATGAGCAGTTCTTC.